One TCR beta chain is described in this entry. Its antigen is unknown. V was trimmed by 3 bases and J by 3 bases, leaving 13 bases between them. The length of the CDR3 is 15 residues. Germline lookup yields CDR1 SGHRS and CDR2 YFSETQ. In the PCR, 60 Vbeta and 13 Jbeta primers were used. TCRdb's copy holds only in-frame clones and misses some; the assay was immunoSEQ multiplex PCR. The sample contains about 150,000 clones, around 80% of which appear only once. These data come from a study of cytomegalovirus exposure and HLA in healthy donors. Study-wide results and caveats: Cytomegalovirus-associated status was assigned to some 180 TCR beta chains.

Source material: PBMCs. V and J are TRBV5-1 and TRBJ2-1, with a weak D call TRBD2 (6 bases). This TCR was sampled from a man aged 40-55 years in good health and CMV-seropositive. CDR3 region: CASSSADGGYNEQFF. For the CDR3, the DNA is TGCGCCAGCAGCTCTGCGGACGGGGGCTACAATGAGCAGTTCTTC.